This TCR beta chain was sequenced for a study of OX40 agonist ivuxolimab in advanced cancers. Study-wide results and limits: Low normalized T-cell clonal expansion was also seen in some nonresponders.

Germline-derived CDR1 and CDR2 are LNHDA and SQIVND (reference sequence). V shed 6 bases, J shed 1 base, and the junction held 4 bases outside the gene matches. CDR3 length: 14 amino acids. Excluded were patients having autoimmune disease history or systemic immunosuppression. Collection of blood occurred at baseline, at cycle 4 day 1, and at cycle 7 day 1. Some clones are missing from TCRdb's copy, which holds only in-frame ones; the method was immunoSEQ multiplex PCR. The table has about 53,000 clones, around 87% seen once. About this clone itself: What it binds is not known.

Here the sequenced sample was CD4+ or CD8+ T cells sorted from blood, taken in a trial of the OX40 agonist ivuxolimab. The clonotype was recovered from an adult with an advanced solid tumor such as melanoma, head and neck, liver or kidney cancer. The chain uses TRBV19 and TRBJ1-1; 8 bases are shared with TRBD1. The DNA of the CDR3 is TGTGCCAGTAGGACAGGGGCCAGGAACACTGAAGCTTTCTTT. Protein product: CASRTGARNTEAFF. Full variable domain (remainder filled in from reference TRBV19 and TRBJ1-1): DGGITQSPKYLFRKEGQNVTLSCEQNLNHDAMYWYRQDPGQGLRLIYYSQIVNDFQKGDIAEGYSVSREKKESFPLTVTSAQKNPTAFYLCASRTGARNTEAFFGQGTRLTVV.